This T cell receptor beta chain was obtained from a study of CD4 T cells in relation to SARS-CoV-2 and coronaviruses. Study overall: After roughly ten days of antigen culture, PBMC TCR beta CDR3s were sequenced. No peptide or an HIV-1 Nef peptide pool served as negative control.

Profiling relied on immunoSEQ multiplex PCR, and the TCRdb table lists in-frame clones only, not all of them. This sample has tens of thousands of clones; more than 65% occur once, and the top ten carry 17%. As concerns this clone: No antigen is known for it.

Unexposed donor CD4+ T cells date from about 2011-2019, before the COVID-19 pandemic. CD4+ T cells were isolated from the cells after less than 13 days of culture. Unexposed-donor CD4+ T cells were probed with SARS-CoV-2 S/N and four cold-coronavirus spikes, cells permitting. Half the medium was replaced with IL-2 medium on days 3 and 7. V was trimmed by 0 bases and J by 0 bases, leaving 9 bases between them. CDR3 length equals 16 residues. Germline V gene lookup returns CDR1 SGHRS and CDR2 YFSETQ. Sequencing was performed on CD4+ T cells from PBMCs, cultured in vitro. The chain uses TRBV5-1 and TRBJ2-2; D is unresolved. The TCR originated in a human donor in good health. The CDR3 reads CASSLESGPNTGELFF. CDR3 bases: TGCGCCAGCAGCTTGGAGTCCGGACCGAACACCGGGGAGCTGTTTTTT.